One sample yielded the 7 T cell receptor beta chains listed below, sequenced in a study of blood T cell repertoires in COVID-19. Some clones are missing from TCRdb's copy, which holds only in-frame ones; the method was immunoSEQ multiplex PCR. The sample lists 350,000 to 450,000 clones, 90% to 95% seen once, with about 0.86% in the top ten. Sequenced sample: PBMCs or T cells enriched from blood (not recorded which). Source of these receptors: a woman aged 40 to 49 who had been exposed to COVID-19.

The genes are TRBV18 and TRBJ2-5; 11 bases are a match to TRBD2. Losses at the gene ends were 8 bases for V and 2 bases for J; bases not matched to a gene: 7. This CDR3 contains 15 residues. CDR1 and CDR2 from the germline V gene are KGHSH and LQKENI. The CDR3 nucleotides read TGTGCCAGCAGAGGGCTAGCGGGAGGTCAAGAGACCCAGTACTTC. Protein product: CASRGLAGGQETQYF.

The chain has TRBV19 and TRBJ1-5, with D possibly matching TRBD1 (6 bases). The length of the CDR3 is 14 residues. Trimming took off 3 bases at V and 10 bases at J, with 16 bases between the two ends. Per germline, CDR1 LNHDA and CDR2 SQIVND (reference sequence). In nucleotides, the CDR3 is TGTGCCAGTAGTATTGATACAGGGAGGGCCCCCCAGCATTTT. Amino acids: CASSIDTGRAPQHF.

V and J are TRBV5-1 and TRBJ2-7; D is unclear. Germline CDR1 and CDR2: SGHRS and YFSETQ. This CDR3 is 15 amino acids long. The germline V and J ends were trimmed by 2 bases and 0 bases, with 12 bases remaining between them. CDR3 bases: TGCGCCAGCAGCTTTACAGAAGCAAGCTCCTACGAGCAGTACTTC. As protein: CASSFTEASSYEQYF.

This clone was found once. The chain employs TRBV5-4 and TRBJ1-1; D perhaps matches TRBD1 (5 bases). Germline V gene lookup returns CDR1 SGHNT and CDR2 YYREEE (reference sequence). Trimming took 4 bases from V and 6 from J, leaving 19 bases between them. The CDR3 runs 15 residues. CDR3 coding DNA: TGTGCCAGCAGCCCTAGACCGGGGGGTTCCTCTGAAGCTTTCTTT. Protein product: CASSPRPGGSSEAFF.

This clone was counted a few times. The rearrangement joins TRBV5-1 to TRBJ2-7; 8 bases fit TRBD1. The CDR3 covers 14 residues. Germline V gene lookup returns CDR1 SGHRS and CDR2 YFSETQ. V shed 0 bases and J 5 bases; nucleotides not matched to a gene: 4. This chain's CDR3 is CASSLADRVDEQYF. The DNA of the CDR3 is TGCGCCAGCAGCTTGGCGGACAGGGTTGACGAGCAGTACTTC.

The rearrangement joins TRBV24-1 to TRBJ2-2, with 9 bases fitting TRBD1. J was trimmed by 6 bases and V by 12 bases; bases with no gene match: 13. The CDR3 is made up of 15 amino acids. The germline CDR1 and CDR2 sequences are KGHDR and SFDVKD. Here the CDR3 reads CAAQPRTGDPGELFF. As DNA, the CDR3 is TGTGCCGCCCAACCTAGGACAGGGGACCCCGGGGAGCTGTTTTTT.

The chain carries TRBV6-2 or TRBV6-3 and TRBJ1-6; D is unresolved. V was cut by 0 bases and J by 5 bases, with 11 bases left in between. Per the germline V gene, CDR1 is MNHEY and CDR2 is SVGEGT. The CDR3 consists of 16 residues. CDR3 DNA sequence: TGTGCCAGCAGTTACTCCAGGTTTGCAAATAATTCACCCCTCCACTTT. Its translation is CASSYSRFANNSPLHF.